Listed below are T cell receptor beta chains from one sample, sequenced in a study of control samples from healthy donors and cancer patients. Generated by immunoSEQ multiplex PCR, the TCRdb table keeps only in-frame clones and is missing some. The table includes 150,000 to 200,000 clones, 88% detected once. Sequenced material: blood. Source of these receptors: a man aged 18-30 years in good health. CDR3s include the opening cysteine and the closing phenylalanine or tryptophan. D genes are given only for firm matches. Where a row states a size, it is once, few, many or the class of an expanded clone; other rows omit it.

CDR3aa | CDR3nt | j_gene | abundance | d_gene | v_gene
CASSQVSGYLWDEQFF | TGTGCCAGCAGCCAAGTTAGCGGATACCTATGGGATGAGCAGTTCTTC | TRBJ2-1 | NA | NA | TRBV14
CASSSSGYGYTF | NA | TRBJ1-2 | once | NA | TRBV28
CASSLAGGHTGELFF | TGTGCCAGCAGCTTAGCAGGGGGGCACACCGGGGAGCTGTTTTTT | TRBJ2-2 | NA | NA | TRBV7-2
CASSRTDESPISPLHF | TGTGCCAGCAGCCGCACGGACGAATCCCCCATTTCACCCCTCCACTTT | TRBJ1-6 | once | NA | TRBV7-9
CATLRQVLTGEAFF | TGTGCCACCCTACGACAGGTGCTTACGGGGGAAGCTTTCTTT | TRBJ1-1 | NA | NA | TRBV15
CASSPGAGYTF | TGTGCCAGCAGTCCTGGGGCTGGCTACACCTTC | TRBJ1-2 | NA | NA | TRBV25-1
CASSLIDRYEKLFF | TGTGCCAGCAGCTTGATCGACAGATATGAAAAACTGTTTTTT | TRBJ1-4 | NA | NA | TRBV7-9
CASKVVGELFF | TGTGCCAGCAAGGTAGTGGGGGAGCTGTTTTTT | TRBJ2-2 | NA | NA | TRBV28
CASSSGVGANVLTF | TGTGCCAGCAGCTCAGGGGTGGGGGCCAACGTCCTGACTTTC | TRBJ2-6 | NA | NA | TRBV13
CASSYGLAGVETQYF | TGTGCCAGCAGCTACGGACTAGCGGGGGTAGAGACCCAGTACTTC | TRBJ2-5 | NA | TRBD2 | TRBV5-5
CASSQESTLACF | TGTGCCAGCAGCCAAGAATCCACGCTAGCTTGCTTC | TRBJ2-7 | NA | NA | TRBV3-1/TRBV3-2
CASSRKQGAYGYTF | TGTGCCAGCAGCCGGAAACAGGGGGCCTATGGCTACACCTTC | TRBJ1-2 | NA | TRBD1 | TRBV3-1/TRBV3-2
CASSYSDWQSSYNEQFF | TGTGCCAGCAGTTATTCCGACTGGCAAAGCTCCTACAATGAGCAGTTCTTC | TRBJ2-1 | NA | NA | TRBV6-2/TRBV6-3
CASSFGGRTGELFF | TGTGCCAGCAGTTTCGGGGGGCGCACCGGGGAGCTGTTTTTT | TRBJ2-2 | NA | NA | TRBV27
CASSEIQGGYNEQFF | TGTGCCAGCAGTGAAATCCAGGGGGGTTACAATGAGCAGTTCTTC | TRBJ2-1 | NA | NA | TRBV6-1
CASSEFYLVSSGNTIYF | TGCGCCAGCAGTGAGTTCTACTTAGTTAGCTCTGGAAACACCATATATTTT | TRBJ1-3 | NA | NA | TRBV10-1
CASSIALQGVTNF | TGTGCCAGTAGTATAGCTCTACAGGGAGTTACGAATTTT | TRBJ1-3 | NA | NA | TRBV19
CASSLGPLVKPQHF | TGTGCCAGCAGCTTAGGGCCGCTCGTGAAGCCCCAGCATTTT | TRBJ1-5 | NA | NA | TRBV7-9
CASSPRTGTEKLFF | TGTGCCAGCAGCCCGCGGACAGGGACTGAAAAACTGTTTTTT | TRBJ1-4 | NA | TRBD1 | TRBV11-1
CASSQVTVSEGTDTQYF | TGTGCCAGCAGCCAAGTGACGGTTTCGGAGGGCACAGATACGCAGTATTTT | TRBJ2-3 | NA | NA | TRBV4-2
CASSPLLAGVVDTQYF | TGTGCCAGCAGCCCTCTCCTAGCGGGGGTGGTAGATACGCAGTATTTT | TRBJ2-3 | NA | TRBD2 | TRBV3-1/TRBV3-2
CASSQGGLVYTGELFF | TGTGCCAGCAGCCAAGGTGGACTAGTTTACACCGGGGAGCTGTTTTTT | TRBJ2-2 | NA | TRBD2 | TRBV4-2